The 32 T cell receptor beta chains in this list originate from one sample, sequenced in a study of T cell clones after liver transplantation. Libraries were prepared by immunoSEQ multiplex PCR; TCRdb keeps only in-frame clonotypes and omits some of them. The sample contains nearly 55,000 clones, 84% of which appear only once. Source: CD4+ T cells from blood, taken before liver transplant. These receptors all come from a human donor who received a liver transplant.

The genes are TRBV20-1 and TRBJ1-1; D gene unclear. Germline V gene sequence: CDR1 DFQATT, CDR2 SNEGSKA (reference sequence). Trimming removed 3 bases at V and 11 bases at J, with 13 bases between. The CDR3 runs to 11 residues. The DNA for the CDR3 is TGCAGTGCTAGGAGGGATCTCTTGGCTTTCTTT. This codes for CSARRDLLAFF.

The chain employs TRBV30 and TRBJ1-3; 9 positions match TRBD1. Germline V gene data show CDR1 as GTSNPN and CDR2 as SVGIG (reference sequence). This CDR3 comprises 23 residues. V was pared by 0 bases and J by 8 bases, with 32 bases of the junction left unmatched. This chain's CDR3 is CAWSVIKDQASSTGQGMRDTIYF. CDR3 sequence (DNA): TGTGCCTGGAGTGTAATTAAGGATCAGGCGTCGAGTACGGGACAGGGTATGCGAGACACCATATATTTT.

This chain connects TRBV5-1 to TRBJ2-1; no clear D gene. Germline V gives CDR1 SGHRS, CDR2 YFSETQ. The V and J ends lost 6 bases and 5 bases respectively, with 6 bases between them. The CDR3 consists of 11 residues. CDR3 nucleotide sequence: TGCGCCAGCATGGAAAACAATGAGCAGTTCTTC. Translation gives CASMENNEQFF.

This chain connects TRBV5-1 to TRBJ1-4; 7 bases fit TRBD1. With 0 bases clipped from V and 5 bases from J, the junction kept 13 bases outside the gene matches. There are 18 residues in the CDR3. The germline V gene has CDR1 SGHRS and CDR2 YFSETQ. The DNA for the CDR3 is TGCGCCAGCAGCTTGGACGGGACAGCCTCGAGGTTGAATGAAAAACTGTTTTTT. Protein sequence: CASSLDGTASRLNEKLFF.

The chain combines TRBV7-3 with TRBJ2-5; tentative D call: TRBD2 (7 bases). Germline CDR1 reads SGHTA; CDR2 reads FQGTGA. The CDR3 covers 14 residues. Trimming removed 5 bases from V and 6 bases from J, with 16 bases in between. The CDR3 protein is CASSPTGRGQTQYF. The CDR3 nucleotides are TGTGCCAGCAGCCCTACAGGGAGGGGACAGACCCAGTACTTC.

V is TRBV6-1 and J is TRBJ1-4; tentative D call: TRBD1 (6 bases). The germline V gene encodes CDR1 MNHNS and CDR2 SASEGT. This CDR3 spans 13 amino acids. The V gene lost 7 bases and the J gene lost 8 bases, with 14 bases spanning the gap. The CDR3, as DNA: TGTGCCAGCACAGGGGCAGCGGGGGAAAAACTGTTTTTT. Its protein is CASTGAAGEKLFF.

The chain employs TRBV25-1 and TRBJ2-5; tentatively, D is TRBD1 (5 bases). Germline V gene sequence: CDR1 MGHDK, CDR2 SYGVNS. The V end was cut by 4 bases, the J end by 5 bases, with 17 bases between. The CDR3 runs to 15 residues. CDR3 region: CASSGAGRELETQYF. The CDR3 DNA follows: TGTGCCAGCAGTGGGGCAGGCAGGGAATTGGAGACCCAGTACTTC.

The CDR3 bases are TGTGCCAGCAGCTTGGGGGAGTCTGGAAACACCATATATTTT. It translates to CASSLGESGNTIYF. This sequence joins TRBV9 and TRBJ1-3, with a possible D match to TRBD1 (5 bases). The CDR3 has 14 residues. V was trimmed by 4 bases and J by 1 base, leaving 9 bases between them. Germline assignment: CDR1 SGDLS and CDR2 YYNGEE.

This clone was detected once. The rearrangement joins TRBV11-2 to TRBJ2-3, with TRBD2 as a possible D gene (6 bases). V shed 1 base and J shed 2 bases, with 19 bases lying between them. This CDR3 spans 18 amino acids. Germline V CDR1 and CDR2: SGHAT, FQNNGV. The CDR3 protein is CASSLVSSGSGATDTQYF. In DNA, the CDR3 is TGTGCCAGCAGCTTAGTTTCAAGTGGCTCGGGAGCCACAGATACGCAGTATTTT.

This clone qualifies as medium-sized (0.01 to 0.1%). This rearrangement joins TRBV11-1 to TRBJ2-7, with D possibly matching TRBD1 (5 bases). The V end lost 0 bases, the J end lost 2 bases, and 8 bases lay between the germline ends. Germline CDR1 SGHAT, CDR2 FQDESV (reference sequence). CDR3 length: 14 amino acids. CDR3 bases: TGTGCCAGCAGCTTAGCCCCAGGGCCCTACGAGCAGTACTTC. Translated: CASSLAPGPYEQYF. The complete variable domain, with remaining parts taken from reference TRBV11-1 and TRBJ2-7, reads EAEVAQSPRYKITEKSQAVAFWCDPISGHATLYWYRQILGQGPELLVQFQDESVVDDSQLPKDRFSAERLKGVDSTLKIQPAELGDSAMYLCASSLAPGPYEQYFGPGTRLTVT.

The chain links TRBV11-2 to TRBJ1-5, with D possibly matching TRBD1 (6 bases). Germline loops: CDR1 SGHAT, CDR2 FQNNGV. The length of the CDR3 is 13 residues. Trimming left V 0 bases short and J 6 bases short, with 6 bases between. As DNA, the CDR3 is TGTGCCAGCAGCTTAGACAGGGGTCAGCCCCAGCATTTT. Translating it yields CASSLDRGQPQHF.

V is TRBV7-9 and J is TRBJ2-5, with 7 bases matching TRBD1. The V gene end was trimmed by 0 bases and the J gene end by 5 bases; junction bases not matched to a gene: 3. CDR1 and CDR2 from the germline V gene are SEHNR and FQNEAQ (reference sequence). The CDR3 totals 14 residues. CDR3 DNA sequence: TGTGCCAGCAGCTTAGCGCGACAGGGTGAGACCCAGTACTTC. This codes for CASSLARQGETQYF.

The chain is built from TRBV10-3 and TRBJ2-3, with TRBD2 identical over 7 bases. The V and J ends lost 5 bases and 9 bases, in that order; junction bases with no gene match: 8. Germline lookup yields CDR1 ENHRY and CDR2 SYGVKD. The CDR3 extends over 13 amino acids. As DNA, the CDR3 is TGTGCCATCAGTATAGCGGGTTCAGGGACGCAGTATTTT. Translated: CAISIAGSGTQYF.

The CDR3 DNA follows: TGTGCCAGCAGTTACTCGTGGGGGCAGACCCAGTACTTC. It translates to CASSYSWGQTQYF. This rearrangement joins TRBV6-5 to TRBJ2-5; possibly TRBD1 for D (6 bases). The V end was cut by 0 bases, the J end by 6 bases, with 8 bases between. Germline values: CDR1 MNHEY, CDR2 SVGAGI. This CDR3 is 13 amino acids long.

The chain recombines TRBV19 with TRBJ1-4, with D tentatively TRBD1 (6 bases). The germline V gene encodes CDR1 LNHDA and CDR2 SQIVND (reference sequence). Trimming removed 3 bases at V and 4 bases at J, with 12 bases between. This CDR3 contains 15 residues. CDR3 region: CASSIGGRVNEKLFF. CDR3 nucleotides: TGTGCCAGTAGTATTGGGGGCAGGGTTAATGAAAAACTGTTTTTT. The full variable domain, with the rest looked up from reference TRBV19 and TRBJ1-4, is DGGITQSPKYLFRKEGQNVTLSCEQNLNHDAMYWYRQDPGQGLRLIYYSQIVNDFQKGDIAEGYSVSREKKESFPLTVTSAQKNPTAFYLCASSIGGRVNEKLFFGSGTQLSVL.

The V call is TRBV2, the J call TRBJ2-1; no clear D gene. Germline-derived CDR1 and CDR2 are SNHLY and FYNNEI. Trimming took off 4 bases at V and 5 bases at J, with 21 bases between the two ends. The CDR3 is 17 amino acids. This CDR3 is CASSGSSTATSDNEQFF. CDR3 coding DNA: TGTGCCAGCAGTGGCTCGTCAACAGCTACTTCAGACAATGAGCAGTTCTTC.

This chain connects TRBV5-4 to TRBJ2-3; unclear D gene. Looked up from germline, CDR1 is SGHNT and CDR2 is YYREEE (reference sequence). Trimming removed 3 bases from V and 0 bases from J, with 14 bases in between. The CDR3 extends over 16 amino acids. CDR3 region: CASSSYRASSTDTQYF. For the CDR3, the DNA is TGTGCCAGCAGCTCTTACCGAGCCTCTAGCACAGATACGCAGTATTTT.

This chain joins TRBV15 and TRBJ2-5, with a possible D match to TRBD1 (6 bases). From germline, CDR1 is LNHNV and CDR2 YYDKDF (reference sequence). CDR3 length: 14 amino acids. Trimming removed 5 bases at V and 4 bases at J, with 14 bases between. The CDR3 reads CATSLGRGGETQYF. In DNA form, the CDR3 reads TGTGCCACCAGCCTAGGCAGGGGCGGAGAGACCCAGTACTTC. Full variable domain (remainder filled in from reference TRBV15 and TRBJ2-5): DAMVIQNPRYQVTQFGKPVTLSCSQTLNHNVMYWYQQKSSQAPKLLFHYYDKDFNNEADTPDNFQSRRPNTSFCFLDIRSPGLGDTAMYLCATSLGRGGETQYFGPGTRLLVL.

The chain has TRBV5-5 and TRBJ2-3, with 12 bases aligning to TRBD1. The V segment lost 5 bases and the J segment 5 bases; nucleotides outside the gene matches: 6. This CDR3 spans 15 amino acids. Germline loops: CDR1 SGHKS, CDR2 YYEKEE (reference sequence). The CDR3 loop is CASRLGQGARDTQYF. The CDR3, as DNA: TGTGCCAGCAGACTGGGACAGGGGGCGAGAGATACGCAGTATTTT.

The V and J genes are TRBV5-1 and TRBJ2-3; D unclear. Germline V CDR1 and CDR2: SGHRS, YFSETQ. V was clipped by 3 bases and J by 7 bases, with 6 bases between them. The CDR3 has 11 amino acids. CDR3 coding DNA: TGCGCCAGCAGCTACAGTCATACGCAGTATTTT. This sequence encodes CASSYSHTQYF.

DNA of the CDR3: TGTGCCAGCAGCGTAGAAGGACGGGGGTCCTACGAGCAGTACTTC. Its translation is CASSVEGRGSYEQYF. The genes are TRBV9 and TRBJ2-7; possible D gene TRBD2, 6 bases. The length of the CDR3 is 15 residues. Germline V gives CDR1 SGDLS, CDR2 YYNGEE. The germline V and J ends were trimmed by 0 bases and 1 base, with 11 bases remaining between them. Full variable domain (remainder filled in from reference TRBV9 and TRBJ2-7): DSGVTQTPKHLITATGQRVTLRCSPRSGDLSVYWYQQSLDQGLQFLIQYYNGEERAKGNILERFSAQQFPDLHSELNLSSLELGDSALYFCASSVEGRGSYEQYFGPGTRLTVT.

The J gene is TRBJ2-7, the V gene TRBV15; 13 nucleotides agree with TRBD2. Germline V gene sequence: CDR1 LNHNV, CDR2 YYDKDF (reference sequence). Germline trimming cut 4 bases from V and 0 bases from J; bases unmatched to any gene: 9. CDR3 length: 18 amino acids. The CDR3 bases are TGTGCCACCAGCATCCGGACTAGCGGGGGCCCTATCTCCTACGAGCAGTACTTC. Its translation: CATSIRTSGGPISYEQYF.

Here the CDR3 DNA reads TGTGCCAGTAGTAGAACTAGCGGGGGGGCCAACGGGGAGCTGTTTTTT. It yields the protein CASSRTSGGANGELFF. The chain employs TRBV19 and TRBJ2-2; 13 nucleotides align to TRBD2. The CDR3 runs 16 residues. The germline V gene has CDR1 LNHDA and CDR2 SQIVND (reference sequence). V gave up 4 bases and J gave up 7 bases; unmatched junction bases: 6.

V gene TRBV5-6 combines with J gene TRBJ1-5; 7 nucleotides match TRBD1. Losses at the gene ends were 0 bases for V and 7 bases for J; bases not matched to a gene: 4. Looked up from germline, CDR1 is SGHDT and CDR2 is YYEEEE. There are 14 residues in the CDR3. The CDR3 sequence: CASSLGRGTQPQHF. The CDR3 bases are TGTGCCAGCAGCTTGGGCAGGGGGACCCAGCCCCAGCATTTT.

The chain couples TRBV29-1 to TRBJ2-1; D possibly corresponds to TRBD1 (5 bases). Trimming took 5 bases from V and 2 from J, leaving 19 bases between them. The CDR3 length is 16 residues. The germline V gene encodes CDR1 SQVTM and CDR2 ANQGSEA. The CDR3 sequence: CSVTTTRQRAYNEQFF. The CDR3 nucleotides read TGCAGCGTTACCACCACCCGACAGAGAGCCTACAATGAGCAGTTCTTC.

The rearrangement uses TRBV4-3 and TRBJ1-1; unclear D gene. Trimming removed 4 bases from V and 6 bases from J, with 15 bases in between. CDR1 and CDR2 from the germline V gene are LGHNA and YSLEER. The CDR3 length is 14 residues. This CDR3 is CASSRTGGPAEAFF. The CDR3 DNA sequence: TGCGCCAGCAGCCGAACTGGAGGGCCGGCTGAAGCTTTCTTT.

The V and J genes are TRBV5-1 and TRBJ1-3, with 8 bases matching TRBD1. The CDR3 loop spans 16 amino acids. The V segment lost 0 bases and the J segment 3 bases; nucleotides outside the gene matches: 5. Germline CDR1 is SGHRS and CDR2 is YFSETQ. The CDR3 sequence: CASSLDGQGFGNTIYF. In DNA, the CDR3 is TGCGCCAGCAGCTTGGATGGACAGGGATTTGGAAACACCATATATTTT. The full variable domain, with the rest looked up from reference TRBV5-1 and TRBJ1-3, is KAGVTQTPRYLIKTRGQQVTLSCSPISGHRSVSWYQQTPGQGLQFLFEYFSETQRNKGNFPGRFSGRQFSNSRSEMNVSTLELGDSALYLCASSLDGQGFGNTIYFGEGSWLTVV.

The genes are TRBV9 and TRBJ2-2; no reliable D call. Germline CDR1 SGDLS, CDR2 YYNGEE. V gave up 1 base and J gave up 4 bases, with 8 bases separating them. The CDR3 contains 14 residues. Written as DNA, the CDR3 is TGTGCCAGCAGCGTAATGTTTACCACCGGGGAGCTGTTTTTT. Protein sequence: CASSVMFTTGELFF.

The chain combines TRBV28 with TRBJ2-5; D is tentatively TRBD1 or TRBD2 (5 bases each). The CDR3 totals 13 residues. V dropped 6 bases and J dropped 3 bases, with 11 bases sitting between them. CDR1 MDHEN and CDR2 SYDVKM come from the germline V gene. The CDR3 DNA reads TGTGCCAGCAGACTGGGACGAGAAGAGACCCAGTACTTC. It translates to CASRLGREETQYF.

The V call is TRBV9, the J call TRBJ1-2; TRBD1 aligns across 8 bases. Germline V gene data show CDR1 as SGDLS and CDR2 as YYNGEE. V dropped 4 bases and J dropped 2; count of bases not matched to a gene: 4. The CDR3 has 14 residues. This CDR3 reads CASSPRTGNYGYTF. The CDR3 DNA is TGTGCCAGCAGCCCCCGGACAGGGAACTATGGCTACACCTTC. Full variable domain (missing parts from reference TRBV9 and TRBJ1-2): DSGVTQTPKHLITATGQRVTLRCSPRSGDLSVYWYQQSLDQGLQFLIQYYNGEERAKGNILERFSAQQFPDLHSELNLSSLELGDSALYFCASSPRTGNYGYTFGSGTRLTVV.

V is TRBV7-2 and J is TRBJ2-7; D gene unclear. The V end was cut by 4 bases, the J end by 4 bases, with 11 bases between. CDR1 and CDR2 from the germline V gene are SGHTA and FQGNSA. This CDR3 comprises 13 residues. CDR3 bases: TGTGCCAGCAGCTCCCCCCCGGTATACGAGCAGTACTTC. Translation gives CASSSPPVYEQYF.

The chain couples TRBV7-2 to TRBJ2-1; D is possibly TRBD2 (6 bases). CDR3 length: 18 amino acids. V lost 5 bases and J 4 bases, leaving 24 bases between the germline ends. Germline V lookup: CDR1 SGHTA, CDR2 FQGNSA. The CDR3 spells CASSVTSHRATYYNEQFF. CDR3 bases: TGTGCCAGCAGCGTCACTAGCCATCGAGCCACATATTACAATGAGCAGTTCTTC.